Detailed here is one T cell receptor beta chain. This clonotype showed up many times. Its antigen target is currently unknown. Base qualities are not recorded, but no much larger clone differs from it by a single base. Library construction relied on RACE. The listed sequencing device is NextSeq 500. During library preparation, unique molecular identifiers were attached to individual cDNA molecules so that TCRs could be counted quantitatively and reproducibly. For every blood RNA sample, sequencing covered both the TCR alpha and TCR beta chains. Under the source paper's analysis protocol: The median number of TCRs per sample was some 100,000, ranging from about 20,000 to 750,000. V, J and CDR3 annotation of the TCR reads was carried out using the Decombinator software suite. To make PS versus PT1 abundance plots, every sample was subsampled to the same number of TCRs (28,000). TCRs were defined as expanded if absent before sensitization and observed at least eight times at the 2-week time point. TCRdb reprocessing: public reads trimmed at Q25 with fastp, clones called with MiXCR, in-frame beta chains kept. Records with the same CDR3 protein are collapsed into one entry carrying the most frequent genes and DNA. TCRdb, not the authors, supplied the V and J calls. Present in this sample are about 380,000 distinct CDR3 sequences, more than 4.5% of which were seen just once. Under 3% of the sample is taken by the ten largest.

The sample's time point, from its label and the paper: patch test 1, 2 weeks after DPC sensitization. What the treatment or condition label conveys for this sample: therapeutic diphenylcyclopropenone sensitization with weekly scalp DPC. At every patch-test visit, the blood draw took place before the patch test was put on. Patients were considered eligible if aged 18 to 70, diagnosed with alopecia and deemed suitable for DPC therapy, and patients were excluded if pregnant. Total RNA was extracted from unfractionated whole blood collected in Tempus Blood RNA tubes. These data come from a study of human T cells and chemical hapten exposure (TCRdb year 2021). Regarding the study in general: For sensitization, 2% DPC in acetone was applied to a roughly 2 cm by roughly 2 cm area of upper inner arm skin. Blood samples were taken from patients before sensitization (week 0) and then at 2, 6 and about 24 weeks after DPC sensitization. Libraries were pooled for sequencing, and variation in per-sample TCR yields was attributed mainly to small differences in library volumes within the pool. Throughout the study period of roughly five months, patients also received therapeutic DPC doses to the scalp every week. Peripheral blood TCR repertoire changes were tracked in vivo in alopecia patients during primary and secondary sensitization to the hapten diphenylcyclopropenone (DPC). Most of the patients in the cohort were female, and the cohort covered alopecia areata with under or over 50% scalp involvement, alopecia totalis and alopecia universalis. Patch tests used Finn chambers with 0.01% DPC on the upper back, scored after 6 days by International Contact Dermatitis Research Group standards. For TCR sequencing, blood came from some 31 alopecia patients at anywhere from one to four time points (pre-sensitization, 2, 6 and 24 weeks).

The paper's findings and limits, for the study overall: Because all patients had alopecia, a presumed autoimmune disease, the immune response of the patients might differ from that of healthy individuals. Patch test score correlated positively with the number of PT1 expanded TCRs, reaching significance at thresholds 8, 16 and 32 but not at 4. No change with DPC sensitization was found in the number of TCRs above 1 in 1000 frequency, and no evidence of global repertoire structure alterations was found. Compared with pre-sensitization or healthy control sets, expanded TCRs formed significantly more large CDR3 similarity clusters, which is consistent with antigen-driven responses. Repeated subsampling changed both the strength of the expansion versus patch-test correlation and the threshold at which that correlation became significant.

The sequencing used whole blood, collected in connection with sensitization to the hapten diphenylcyclopropenone (DPC). This TCR was recovered from a woman in her forties or fifties with alopecia areata. Some clones in this sample may be carry-over from other donors' samples.

The CDR3 has the sequence CASRTTTGTGELFF. The DNA sequence follows: TGTGCCAGCAGGACAACCACCGGGACCGGGGAGCTGTTTTTT. This sequence uses TRBV27 and TRBJ2-2; too little of a D gene remains to name it. Including the terminal cysteine and phenylalanine, the CDR3 comprises 14 residues. The only DNA kept is the CDR3, 42 bases in frame from the first base. V was cut back by 6 bases and J by 5 bases, leaving a gap of 13 bases between them. Based on the germline V gene (reference sequence), the CDR1 and CDR2 sequences are MNHEY and SMNVEV.